A selection of T cell receptor beta chains follows, all from one sample in a study of blood T cell repertoires in COVID-19. Repertoires were generated with immunoSEQ multiplex PCR, while TCRdb's copy carries only in-frame clones and drops some. The table lists about 300,000 clones, 70% to 90% of them singletons. Material for sequencing was PBMCs or T cells enriched from blood (not recorded which). These receptors all come from a woman aged 25 to 45 who had recovered from COVID-19. Each CDR3 is given with its conserved first and last residue. The D gene is left open where the match is weak. Clone size is stated in some rows and not others, as once, few, many or a class when expanded.

- | TRBD1 | TRBJ2-6 | 18 | TRBV20-1 | TGCAGTGCTAGTCGTCGGACAGGGGGCGCCTCTGGGGCCAACGTCCTGACTTTC | CSASRRTGGASGANVLTF
- | - | TRBJ1-1 | 17 | TRBV9 | TGTGCCAGCAGCGGGGGCGGCGGTGGATCGTGGGGCACTGAAGCTTTCTTT | CASSGGGGGSWGTEAFF
once | TRBD1 | TRBJ1-6 | 14 | TRBV4-3 | TGCGCCAGCAGCCCGACAGGGATGAATTCACCCCTCCACTTT | CASSPTGMNSPLHF
- | - | TRBJ1-2 | 14 | TRBV19 | TGTGCCAGTAGTATTGCTGGGGCCCCATCGGGCTACACCTTC | CASSIAGAPSGYTF
- | - | TRBJ1-2 | 13 | TRBV4-1 | TGCGCCAGCAGCCAAGACAGGGTCTTAGGCTACACCTTC | CASSQDRVLGYTF
- | TRBD1 | TRBJ1-6 | 15 | TRBV7-9 | TGTGCCAGCACACTGACAGGGTGGGGAAATTCACCCCTCCACTTT | CASTLTGWGNSPLHF
- | TRBD1 | TRBJ2-7 | 15 | TRBV4-3 | TGCGCCAGCAGCCAGGGTACAGGGGCTGGGTACGAGCAGTACTTC | CASSQGTGAGYEQYF
- | TRBD2 | TRBJ2-7 | 15 | TRBV9 | TGTGCCAGCAGCGCTGGCCAGCGGGGGGGCTACGAGCAGTACTTC | CASSAGQRGGYEQYF
- | TRBD1 | TRBJ1-2 | 14 | TRBV2 | TGTGCCAGCAGGGCCGGACAGGGGGTCGGAGGCTACACCTTC | CASRAGQGVGGYTF
- | - | TRBJ1-1 | 14 | TRBV7-2 | TGTGCCAGCAGCTTAGGCGGGGGGGACACTGAAGCTTTCTTT | CASSLGGGDTEAFF
- | TRBD1 | TRBJ2-3 | 15 | TRBV5-1 | TGCGCCAGCAGCTTGGACGGGACAGGGTTGGATACGCAGTATTTT | CASSLDGTGLDTQYF
- | TRBD1 | TRBJ1-1 | 15 | TRBV5-5 | TGTGCCAGCAGCTTCGAGGCCAGGGGGCAAACTGAAGCTTTCTTT | CASSFEARGQTEAFF
- | TRBD1 | TRBJ2-7 | 19 | TRBV4-2 | TGTGCCAGCAGCCAAGCCACTACAGGGGACCCCGTTCGATCCTACGAGCAGTACTTC | CASSQATTGDPVRSYEQYF
few | TRBD1 | TRBJ1-5 | 14 | TRBV19 | TGTGCCAGTAGTTCCCGACAGGGAGGTCAGCCCCAGCATTTT | CASSSRQGGQPQHF
- | - | TRBJ1-3 | 14 | TRBV9 | TGTGCCAGCAGCCACTCGGGCTCTGGAAACACCATATATTTT | CASSHSGSGNTIYF
- | - | TRBJ2-2 | 15 | TRBV5-5 | TGTGCCAGCTACCTGGGAGACCCCCTGGCACGGGAGCTGTTTTTT | CASYLGDPLARELFF
few | - | TRBJ1-2 | 16 | TRBV11-2 | TGTGCCAGCAGCTCCCCGGGACATCCGGATAACTATGGCTACACCTTC | CASSSPGHPDNYGYTF
once | TRBD2 | TRBJ2-1 | 17 | TRBV3-1/TRBV3-2 | TGTGCCAGCAGCCAAGAAGCGGGTAGCGGGCCATACAATGAGCAGTTCTTC | CASSQEAGSGPYNEQFF
- | TRBD1 | TRBJ1-1 | 16 | TRBV2 | TGTGCCAGCAGTACCCGGACAGGGGGCGCGGGTAATGAAGCTTTCTTT | CASSTRTGGAGNEAFF
- | - | TRBJ1-5 | 12 | TRBV6-1 | TGTGCCAGCAGTGAGGGGCGACAGCCCCAGCATTTT | CASSEGRQPQHF
- | - | TRBJ1-2 | 15 | TRBV7-2 | TGTGCCAGCAGCGCCCCAGGGGAGGGGTCCTATGGCTACACCTTC | CASSAPGEGSYGYTF
- | - | TRBJ2-2 | 13 | TRBV7-2 | TGTGCCAGCAGCTCTAGGTTAACCGGGGAGCTGTTTTTT | CASSSRLTGELFF
few | - | TRBJ1-6 | 16 | TRBV3-1/TRBV3-2 | TGTGCCAGCAGCCCCGTCGGGAAAACCTTTAATTCACCCCTCCACTTT | CASSPVGKTFNSPLHF
- | TRBD2 | TRBJ2-1 | 14 | TRBV7-2 | TGTGCCAGCAGCTTAGTAGCGGGTATCAATGAGCAGTTCTTC | CASSLVAGINEQFF
- | - | TRBJ2-3 | 14 | TRBV6-5 | TGTGCCAGCAGTTATGCGGGGCGGGTGGATACGCAGTATTTT | CASSYAGRVDTQYF
- | - | TRBJ1-3 | 14 | TRBV29-1 | TGCAGCGTTGCACAGACGAGCTCTGGAAACACCATATATTTT | CSVAQTSSGNTIYF
- | - | TRBJ1-5 | 13 | TRBV2 | TGTGCCAGCAGTGAACCAGGGAGGCAGCCCCAGCATTTT | CASSEPGRQPQHF
- | TRBD1 | TRBJ1-2 | 15 | TRBV3-1/TRBV3-2 | TGTGCCAGCAGCCAAGATCCTGGAGGGGGCCATGGCTACACCTTC | CASSQDPGGGHGYTF
- | - | TRBJ1-2 | 15 | TRBV4-3 | TGCGCCAGCAGCCCGGGGGGCGAATATAACTATGGCTACACCTTC | CASSPGGEYNYGYTF
- | - | TRBJ1-1 | 13 | TRBV11-3 | TGTGCCAGCAGCCCACAGATGAACACTGAAGCTTTCTTT | CASSPQMNTEAFF
- | TRBD1 | TRBJ1-5 | 13 | TRBV7-8 | TGTGCCAGCGGGACAGCTAGCAATCAGCCCCAGCATTTT | CASGTASNQPQHF
- | - | TRBJ1-4 | 15 | TRBV5-1 | TGCGCCAGCAGCTTGGACAGGACCGCTGGCGAAAAACTGTTTTTT | CASSLDRTAGEKLFF
- | TRBD1 | TRBJ1-5 | 16 | TRBV19 | TGTGCCAGTAGTGCACGGACAGGGTGGAGCAATCAGCCCCAGCATTTT | CASSARTGWSNQPQHF
few | - | TRBJ2-1 | 12 | TRBV12-3/TRBV12-4 | TGTGCCAGCAGTTTCAGGGCCGATGAGCAGTTCTTC | CASSFRADEQFF
few | TRBD1 | TRBJ1-1 | 13 | TRBV19 | TGTGCCAGTAGTATGGAGGGACAGTCAGAAGCTTTCTTT | CASSMEGQSEAFF
- | - | TRBJ1-1 | 15 | TRBV7-3 | TGTGCCAGCAGCCTTTCCGGGGTCGGGAACACTGAAGCTTTCTTT | CASSLSGVGNTEAFF
few | TRBD1 | TRBJ1-5 | 14 | TRBV4-1 | TGCGCCAGCAGCCAGGGACAGGGTGGTCAGCCCCAGCATTTT | CASSQGQGGQPQHF
once | TRBD1 | TRBJ2-7 | 13 | TRBV27 | TGTGCCAGCAGCATACAGGGGGCGGGCGAGCAGTACTTC | CASSIQGAGEQYF
- | - | TRBJ1-2 | 14 | TRBV5-1 | TGCGCCAGCAGCTCCCATGGGGGGGATAGAGGCTACACCTTC | CASSSHGGDRGYTF
- | - | TRBJ2-1 | 15 | TRBV10-1 | TGCGCCAGCAAGGTCCGAGTCAGGGGCTACAATGAGCAGTTCTTC | CASKVRVRGYNEQFF
few | - | TRBJ1-2 | 15 | TRBV4-3 | TGCGCCAGCAGCCAAGATACTCCGGGGAGCTATGGCTACACCTTC | CASSQDTPGSYGYTF
- | TRBD1 | TRBJ2-1 | 14 | TRBV5-1 | TGCGCCAGCAGGCGGACAGGGGAGGCGAATGAGCAGTTCTTC | CASRRTGEANEQFF
- | TRBD1 | TRBJ1-2 | 15 | TRBV19 | TGTGCCAGTAGTATGAAGGGGGCAGGGGTATATGGCTACACCTTC | CASSMKGAGVYGYTF
- | TRBD2 | TRBJ2-3 | 16 | TRBV30 | TGTGCCTGGAGTCTAGGGGCGGGGGGGCCAGCAGATACGCAGTATTTT | CAWSLGAGGPADTQYF
once | - | TRBJ1-1 | 15 | TRBV4-1 | TGCGCCAGCAGCGACCGGGAGACGGTGAACACTGAAGCTTTCTTT | CASSDRETVNTEAFF
- | - | TRBJ1-1 | 13 | TRBV29-1 | TGCAGCGTTTTACGGGGATCGAACACTGAAGCTTTCTTT | CSVLRGSNTEAFF
few | - | TRBJ2-2 | 16 | TRBV30 | TGTGCCTGGACGAATTCTGGACTACGAGGGACCGGGGAGCTGTTTTTT | CAWTNSGLRGTGELFF